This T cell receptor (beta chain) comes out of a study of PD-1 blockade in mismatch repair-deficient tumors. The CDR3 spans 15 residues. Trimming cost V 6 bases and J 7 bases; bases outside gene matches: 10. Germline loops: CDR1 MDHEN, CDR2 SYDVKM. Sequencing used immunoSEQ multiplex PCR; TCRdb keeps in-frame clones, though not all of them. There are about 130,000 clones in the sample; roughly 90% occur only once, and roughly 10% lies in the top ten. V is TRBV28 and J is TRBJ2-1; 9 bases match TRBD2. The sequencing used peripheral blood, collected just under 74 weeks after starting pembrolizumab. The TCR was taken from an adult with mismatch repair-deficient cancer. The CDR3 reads CASRGPAGGYNEQFF. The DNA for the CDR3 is TGTGCCAGCAGGGGCCCAGCGGGAGGATATAATGAGCAGTTCTTC.